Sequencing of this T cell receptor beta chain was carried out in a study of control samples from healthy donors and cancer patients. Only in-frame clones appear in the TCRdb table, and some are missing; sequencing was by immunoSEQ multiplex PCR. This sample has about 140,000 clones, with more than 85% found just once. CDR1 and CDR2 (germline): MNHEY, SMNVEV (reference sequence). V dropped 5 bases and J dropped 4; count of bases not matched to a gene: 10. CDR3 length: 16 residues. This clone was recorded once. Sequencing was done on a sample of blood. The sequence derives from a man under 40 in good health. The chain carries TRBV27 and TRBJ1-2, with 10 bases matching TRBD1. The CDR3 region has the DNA TGTGCCAGCAGTCCGCAAGACAGGGGGCGTACCTATGGCTACACCTTC. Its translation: CASSPQDRGRTYGYTF.